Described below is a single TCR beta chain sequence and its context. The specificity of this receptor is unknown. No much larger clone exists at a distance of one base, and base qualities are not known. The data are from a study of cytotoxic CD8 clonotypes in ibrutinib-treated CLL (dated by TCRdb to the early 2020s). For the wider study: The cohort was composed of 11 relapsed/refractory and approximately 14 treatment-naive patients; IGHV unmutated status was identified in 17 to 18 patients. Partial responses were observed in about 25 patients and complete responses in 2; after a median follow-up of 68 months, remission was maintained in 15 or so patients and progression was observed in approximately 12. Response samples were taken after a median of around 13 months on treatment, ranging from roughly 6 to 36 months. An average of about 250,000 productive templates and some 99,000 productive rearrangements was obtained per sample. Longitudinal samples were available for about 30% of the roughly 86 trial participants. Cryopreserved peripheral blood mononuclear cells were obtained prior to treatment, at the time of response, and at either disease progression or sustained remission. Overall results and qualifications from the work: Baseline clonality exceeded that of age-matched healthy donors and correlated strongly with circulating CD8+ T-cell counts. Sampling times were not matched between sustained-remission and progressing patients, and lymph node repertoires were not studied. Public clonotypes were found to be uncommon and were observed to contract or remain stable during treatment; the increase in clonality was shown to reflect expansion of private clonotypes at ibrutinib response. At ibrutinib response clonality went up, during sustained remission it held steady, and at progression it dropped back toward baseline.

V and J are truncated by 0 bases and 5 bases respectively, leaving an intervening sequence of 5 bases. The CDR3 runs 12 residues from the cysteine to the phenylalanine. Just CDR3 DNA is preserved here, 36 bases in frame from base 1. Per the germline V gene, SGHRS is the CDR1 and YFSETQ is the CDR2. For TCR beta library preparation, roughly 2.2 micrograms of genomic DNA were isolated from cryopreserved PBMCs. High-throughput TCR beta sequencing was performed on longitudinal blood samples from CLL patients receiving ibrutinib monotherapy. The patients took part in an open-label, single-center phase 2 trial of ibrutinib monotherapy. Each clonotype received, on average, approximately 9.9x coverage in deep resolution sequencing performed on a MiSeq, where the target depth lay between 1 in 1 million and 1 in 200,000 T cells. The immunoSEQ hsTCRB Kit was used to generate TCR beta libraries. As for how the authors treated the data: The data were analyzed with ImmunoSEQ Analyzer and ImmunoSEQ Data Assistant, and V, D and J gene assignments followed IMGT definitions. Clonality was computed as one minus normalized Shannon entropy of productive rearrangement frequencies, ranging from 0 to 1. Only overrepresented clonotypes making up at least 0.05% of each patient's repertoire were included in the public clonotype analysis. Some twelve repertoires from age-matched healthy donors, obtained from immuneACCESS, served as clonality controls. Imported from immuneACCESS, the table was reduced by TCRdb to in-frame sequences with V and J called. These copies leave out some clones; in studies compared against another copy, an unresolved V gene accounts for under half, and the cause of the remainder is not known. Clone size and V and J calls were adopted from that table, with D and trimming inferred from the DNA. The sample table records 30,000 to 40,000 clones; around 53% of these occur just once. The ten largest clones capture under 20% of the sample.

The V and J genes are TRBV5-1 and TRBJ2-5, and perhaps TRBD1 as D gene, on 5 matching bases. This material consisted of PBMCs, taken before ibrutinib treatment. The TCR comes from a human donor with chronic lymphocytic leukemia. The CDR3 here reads CASSLEGETQYF. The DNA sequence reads TGCGCCAGCAGCTTGGAGGGGGAGACCCAGTACTTC.